This T cell receptor beta chain derives from a study of control samples from healthy donors and cancer patients. TCRdb keeps only in-frame clones here, not all; method: immunoSEQ multiplex PCR. This sample carries roughly 190,000 clones, 91% of them seen once, and the ten largest clones take approximately 1.8%. The CDR3 runs 14 residues. V lost 0 bases, J lost 3 bases, and 1 base stayed unmatched. Germline-derived CDR1 and CDR2 are LGHDT and YNNKEL (reference sequence). Sequences were obtained from blood. The receptor's source is a man aged 25 to 40 in good health. V and J are TRBV3-1 (or the pseudogene TRBV3-2) and TRBJ1-2; 7 bases are shared with TRBD1. CDR3 loop: CASSQDDRDYGYTF. Written as DNA, the CDR3 is TGTGCCAGCAGCCAAGATGACAGGGACTATGGCTACACCTTC.